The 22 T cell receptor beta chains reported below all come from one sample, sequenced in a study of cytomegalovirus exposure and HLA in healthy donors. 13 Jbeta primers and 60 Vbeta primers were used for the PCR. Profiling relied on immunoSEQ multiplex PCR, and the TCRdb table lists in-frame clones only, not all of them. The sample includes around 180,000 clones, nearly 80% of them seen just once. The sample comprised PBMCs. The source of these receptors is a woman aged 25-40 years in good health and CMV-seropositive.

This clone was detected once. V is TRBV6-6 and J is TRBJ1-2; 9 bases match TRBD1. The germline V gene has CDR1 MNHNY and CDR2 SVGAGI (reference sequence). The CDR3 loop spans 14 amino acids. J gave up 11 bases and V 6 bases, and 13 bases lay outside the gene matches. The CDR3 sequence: CASSYTGQGKGYTF. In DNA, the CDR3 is TGTGCCAGCAGCTATACGGGACAGGGAAAGGGTTACACCTTC.

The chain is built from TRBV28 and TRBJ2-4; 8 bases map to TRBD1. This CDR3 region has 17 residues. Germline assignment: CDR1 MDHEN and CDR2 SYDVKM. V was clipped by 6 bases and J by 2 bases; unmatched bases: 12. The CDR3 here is CASSALRQGLTKNIQYF. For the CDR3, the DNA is TGTGCCAGCAGCGCGCTTAGACAGGGGCTTACCAAAAACATTCAGTACTTC.

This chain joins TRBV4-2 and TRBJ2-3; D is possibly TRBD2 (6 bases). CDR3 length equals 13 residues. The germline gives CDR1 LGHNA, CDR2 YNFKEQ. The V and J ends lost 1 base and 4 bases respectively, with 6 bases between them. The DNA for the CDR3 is TGTGCCAGCAGCCAAGGACTAGCAGATACGCAGTATTTT. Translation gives CASSQGLADTQYF.

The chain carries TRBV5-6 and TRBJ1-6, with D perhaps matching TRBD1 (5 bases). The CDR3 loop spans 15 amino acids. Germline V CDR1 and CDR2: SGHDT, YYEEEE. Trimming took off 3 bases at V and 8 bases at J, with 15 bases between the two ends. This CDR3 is CASSSAWTQYSPLHF. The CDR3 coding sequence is TGTGCCAGCAGCTCGGCGTGGACACAGTATTCACCCCTCCACTTT.

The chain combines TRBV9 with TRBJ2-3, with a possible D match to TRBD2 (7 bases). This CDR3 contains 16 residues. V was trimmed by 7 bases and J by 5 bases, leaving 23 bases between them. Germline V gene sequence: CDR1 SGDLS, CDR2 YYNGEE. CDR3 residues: CASGARRGGFEDTQYF. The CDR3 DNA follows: TGTGCCAGCGGGGCTCGGAGGGGGGGGTTCGAAGATACGCAGTATTTT.

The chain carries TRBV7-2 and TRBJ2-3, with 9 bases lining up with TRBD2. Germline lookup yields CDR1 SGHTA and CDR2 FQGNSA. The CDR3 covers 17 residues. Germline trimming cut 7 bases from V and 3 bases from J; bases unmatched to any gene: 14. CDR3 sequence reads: CASTSGVRGHSTDTQYF. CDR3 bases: TGTGCCAGCACTAGCGGGGTCAGGGGCCACTCAACAGATACGCAGTATTTT. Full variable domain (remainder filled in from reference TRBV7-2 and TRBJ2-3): GAGVSQSPSNKVTEKGKDVELRCDPISGHTALYWYRQSLGQGLEFLIYFQGNSAPDKSGLPSDRFSAERTGGSVSTLTIQRTQQEDSAVYLCASTSGVRGHSTDTQYFGPGTRLTVL.

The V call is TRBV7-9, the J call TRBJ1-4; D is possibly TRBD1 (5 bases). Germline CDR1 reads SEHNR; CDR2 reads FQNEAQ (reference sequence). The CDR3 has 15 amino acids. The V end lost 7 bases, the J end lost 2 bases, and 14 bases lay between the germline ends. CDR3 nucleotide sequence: TGTGCCAGCATATTGGGGCTTTCGACTAATGAAAAACTGTTTTTT. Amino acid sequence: CASILGLSTNEKLFF.

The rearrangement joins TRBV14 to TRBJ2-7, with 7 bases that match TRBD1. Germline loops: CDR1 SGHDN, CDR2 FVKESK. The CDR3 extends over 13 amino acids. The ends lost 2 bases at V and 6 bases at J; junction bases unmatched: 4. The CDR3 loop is CASSQRGQVEQYF. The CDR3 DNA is TGTGCCAGCAGCCAAAGGGGGCAGGTCGAGCAGTACTTC.

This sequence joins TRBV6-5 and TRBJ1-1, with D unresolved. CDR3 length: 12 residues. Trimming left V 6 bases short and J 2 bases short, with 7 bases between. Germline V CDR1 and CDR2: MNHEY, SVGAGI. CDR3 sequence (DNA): TGTGCCAGCAGCGAGGCTAACACTGAAGCTTTCTTT. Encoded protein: CASSEANTEAFF.

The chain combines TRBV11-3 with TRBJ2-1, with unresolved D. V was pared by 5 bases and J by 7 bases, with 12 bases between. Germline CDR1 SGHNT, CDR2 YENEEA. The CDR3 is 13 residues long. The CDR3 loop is CASSASNGNEQFF. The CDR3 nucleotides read TGTGCCAGCAGCGCAAGCAACGGTAATGAGCAGTTCTTC.

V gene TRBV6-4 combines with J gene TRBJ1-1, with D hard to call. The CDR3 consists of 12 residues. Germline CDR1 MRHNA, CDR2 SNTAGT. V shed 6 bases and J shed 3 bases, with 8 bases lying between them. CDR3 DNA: TGTGCCAGCAGACAGAGGGACACTGAAGCTTTCTTT. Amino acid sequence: CASRQRDTEAFF.

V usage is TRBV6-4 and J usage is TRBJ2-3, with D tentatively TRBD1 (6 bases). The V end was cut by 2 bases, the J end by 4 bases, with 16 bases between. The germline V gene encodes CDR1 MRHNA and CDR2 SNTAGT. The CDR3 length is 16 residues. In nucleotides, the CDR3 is TGTGCCAGCAGTGACCGACCGGGACAAACAGCAGATACGCAGTATTTT. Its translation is CASSDRPGQTADTQYF.

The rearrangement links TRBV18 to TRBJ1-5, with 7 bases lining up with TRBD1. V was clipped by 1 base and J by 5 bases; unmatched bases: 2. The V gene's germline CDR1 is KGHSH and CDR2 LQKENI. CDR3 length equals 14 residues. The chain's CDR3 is CASSPRQGDQPQHF. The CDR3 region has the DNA TGTGCCAGCTCACCACGCCAGGGGGATCAGCCCCAGCATTTT.

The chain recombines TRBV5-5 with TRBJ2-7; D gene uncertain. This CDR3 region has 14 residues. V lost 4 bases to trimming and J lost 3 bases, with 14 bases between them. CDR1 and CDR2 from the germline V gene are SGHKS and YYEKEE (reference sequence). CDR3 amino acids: CASSVEAPLYEQYF. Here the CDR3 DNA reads TGTGCCAGCAGCGTGGAAGCGCCACTCTACGAGCAGTACTTC.

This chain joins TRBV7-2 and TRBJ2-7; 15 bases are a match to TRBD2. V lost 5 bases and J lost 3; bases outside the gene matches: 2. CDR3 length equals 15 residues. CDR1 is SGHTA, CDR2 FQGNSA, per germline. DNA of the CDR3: TGTGCCAGCAGCCAGGGACTAGCGGGGGGCTACGAGCAGTACTTC. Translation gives CASSQGLAGGYEQYF.

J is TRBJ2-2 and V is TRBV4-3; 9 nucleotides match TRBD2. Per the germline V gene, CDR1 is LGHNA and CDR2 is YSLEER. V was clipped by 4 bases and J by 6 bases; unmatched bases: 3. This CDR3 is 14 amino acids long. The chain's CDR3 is CASSPRGGPGELFF. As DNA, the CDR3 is TGCGCCAGCAGCCCGCGGGGGGGCCCCGGGGAGCTGTTTTTT.

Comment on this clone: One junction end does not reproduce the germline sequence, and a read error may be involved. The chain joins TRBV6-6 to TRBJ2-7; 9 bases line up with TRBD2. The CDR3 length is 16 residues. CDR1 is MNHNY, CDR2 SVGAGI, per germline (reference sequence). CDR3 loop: CASSHSGGRALFEQYF. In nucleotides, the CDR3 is TGTGCCAGCAGTCACTCGGGCGGGAGGGCCCTTTTTGAGCAGTACTTC.

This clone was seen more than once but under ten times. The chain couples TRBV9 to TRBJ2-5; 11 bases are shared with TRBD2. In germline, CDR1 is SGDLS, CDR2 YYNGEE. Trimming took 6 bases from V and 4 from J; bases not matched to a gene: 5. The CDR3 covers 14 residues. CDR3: CASTRSGGGETQYF. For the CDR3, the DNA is TGTGCCAGCACCCGTAGCGGGGGGGGAGAGACCCAGTACTTC. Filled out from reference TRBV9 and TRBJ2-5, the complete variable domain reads DSGVTQTPKHLITATGQRVTLRCSPRSGDLSVYWYQQSLDQGLQFLIQYYNGEERAKGNILERFSAQQFPDLHSELNLSSLELGDSALYFCASTRSGGGETQYFGPGTRLLVL.

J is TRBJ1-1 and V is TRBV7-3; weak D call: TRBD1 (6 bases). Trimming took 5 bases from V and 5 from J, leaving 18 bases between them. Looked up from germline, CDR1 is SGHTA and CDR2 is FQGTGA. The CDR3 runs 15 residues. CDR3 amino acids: CASSHVGTKRTEAFF. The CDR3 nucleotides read TGTGCCAGCAGCCACGTCGGGACAAAGAGGACTGAAGCTTTCTTT.

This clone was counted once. DNA of the CDR3: TGTGCCAGCAGCTCACGACAGGGTTTTAGAGATACGCAGTATTTT. Protein: CASSSRQGFRDTQYF. The V call is TRBV7-9, the J call TRBJ2-3; 7 bases line up with TRBD1. This CDR3 region has 15 residues. In germline, CDR1 is SEHNR, CDR2 FQNEAQ (reference sequence). The V and J ends lost 4 bases and 5 bases, in that order; junction bases with no gene match: 9. The full variable domain, with the rest looked up from reference TRBV7-9 and TRBJ2-3, is DTGVSQNPRHKITKRGQNVTFRCDPISEHNRLYWYRQTLGQGPEFLTYFQNEAQLEKSRLLSDRFSAERPKGSFSTLEIQRTEQGDSAMYLCASSSRQGFRDTQYFGPGTRLTVL.

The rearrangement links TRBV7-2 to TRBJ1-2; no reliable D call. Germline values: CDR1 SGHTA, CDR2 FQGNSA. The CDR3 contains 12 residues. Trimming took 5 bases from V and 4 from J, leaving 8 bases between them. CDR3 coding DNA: TGTGCCAGCAGCACTATTGGCTATGGCTACACCTTC. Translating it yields CASSTIGYGYTF.

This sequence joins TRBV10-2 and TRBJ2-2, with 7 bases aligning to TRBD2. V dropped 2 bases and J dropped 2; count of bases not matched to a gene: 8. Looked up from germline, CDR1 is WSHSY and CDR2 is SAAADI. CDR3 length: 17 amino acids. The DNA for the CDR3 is TGCGCCAGCAGTGAGATATCGGGACTACCCAACACCGGGGAGCTGTTTTTT. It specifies CASSEISGLPNTGELFF.